This T cell receptor beta chain was sequenced in a study of T cell changes during pregnancy in multiple sclerosis. Sequencing used immunoSEQ multiplex PCR; TCRdb keeps in-frame clones, though not all of them. Among about 35,000 clones listed, over 85% were seen once. The V gene lost 0 bases and the J gene lost 4 bases, with 9 bases spanning the gap. CDR3 size: 14 residues. The V gene's germline CDR1 is SGHVS and CDR2 FQNEAQ. J is TRBJ1-1 and V is TRBV7-8, with D unclear. The TCR sequence derives from a female donor in good health, enrolled as a control in a pregnancy study. Source: CD4+ T cells from peripheral blood mononuclear cells, taken after pregnancy. The CDR3, as DNA: TGTGCCAGCAGCTTAGCGCGAGGTACCACTGAAGCTTTCTTT. It encodes CASSLARGTTEAFF.